This T cell receptor (beta chain) emerged from a study of monozygotic twins with inflammatory bowel disease. Each donor supplied more than 2 ml of blood. Through template switching, UMIs that included a 6-nucleotide sample barcode were added. Using the 5' RACE reads, TCRdb records one entry per CDR3 protein without DNA. The sample table includes 300,000 to 450,000 distinct CDR3 sequences. The clonotype originates from a human donor with ulcerative colitis or Crohn's disease, or a healthy co-twin of an affected twin (not recorded which). Sequencing was carried out using blood.

The CDR3 reads CASSFVGRTDTQYF. The chain is built from TRBV5-1 and TRBJ2-3; the D call of TRBD1 rests on TCRdb alone, since no DNA is present to check it. Germline CDR1 SGHRS, CDR2 YFSETQ. This CDR3 comprises 14 residues.